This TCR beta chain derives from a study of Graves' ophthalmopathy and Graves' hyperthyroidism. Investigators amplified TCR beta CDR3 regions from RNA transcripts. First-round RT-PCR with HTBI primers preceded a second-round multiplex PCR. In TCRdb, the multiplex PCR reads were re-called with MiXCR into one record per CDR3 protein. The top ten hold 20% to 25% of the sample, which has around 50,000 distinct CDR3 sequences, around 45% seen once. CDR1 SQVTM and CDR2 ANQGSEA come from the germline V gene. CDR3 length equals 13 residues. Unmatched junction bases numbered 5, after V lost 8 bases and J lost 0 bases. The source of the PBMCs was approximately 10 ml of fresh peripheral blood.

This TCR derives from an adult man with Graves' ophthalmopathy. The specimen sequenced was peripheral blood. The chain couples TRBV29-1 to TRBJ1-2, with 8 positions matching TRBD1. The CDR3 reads CSFGQGANYGYTF. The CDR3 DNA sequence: TGCAGCTTCGGACAGGGCGCTAACTATGGCTACACCTTC.